This TCR beta chain is from a study of shared clonotypes between healthy human individuals. Study-wide context: CD4 naive and memory got three plates each, CD8 naive two, CD8 memory one.

Regarding the study as a whole: Relative to their counterparts shared across all four donors, non-shared clonotypes exhibited diminished generation probabilities. Sharing of clonotypes among donors was expected to vary with sequencing depth.

CD45RO-negative cells were positively selected for CCR7, leaving out terminally differentiated effector memory CD45RA+ cells. Recent vaccinations or acute infections were absent in the healthy HIV-negative adult donors. The CDR3 is 13 residues long. Trimming left V 2 bases short and J 6 bases short, with 11 bases between. Germline CDR1 is SNHLY and CDR2 is FYNNEI. Using immunoSEQ multiplex PCR, the repertoire was profiled, and TCRdb retains in-frame clones only, with some absent. The table has over 2,000,000 clones, roughly 95% seen once. A note on this clone: Antigen: not known.

The sequence was obtained from a man aged 18-30 years in good health. Some clones in this sample may be carry-over from other donors' samples. Sequencing was done on a sample of naive CD8+ T cells from PBMCs. This rearrangement joins TRBV2 to TRBJ2-7; possible D gene TRBD1, 5 bases. The CDR3 region is CASSEHPRGEQYF. In nucleotides, the CDR3 is TGTGCCAGCAGTGAACATCCAAGGGGCGAGCAGTACTTC.